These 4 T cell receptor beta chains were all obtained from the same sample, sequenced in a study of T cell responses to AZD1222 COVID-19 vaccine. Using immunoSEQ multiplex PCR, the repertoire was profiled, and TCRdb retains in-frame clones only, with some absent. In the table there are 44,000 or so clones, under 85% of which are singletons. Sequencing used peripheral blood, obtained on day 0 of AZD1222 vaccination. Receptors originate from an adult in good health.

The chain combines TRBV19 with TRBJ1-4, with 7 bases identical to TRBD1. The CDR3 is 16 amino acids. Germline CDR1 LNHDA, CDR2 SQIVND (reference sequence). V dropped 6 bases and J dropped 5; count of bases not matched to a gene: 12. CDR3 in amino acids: CASREGQAIGNEKLFF. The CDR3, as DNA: TGTGCCAGTAGGGAAGGACAGGCGATAGGAAATGAAAAACTGTTTTTT.

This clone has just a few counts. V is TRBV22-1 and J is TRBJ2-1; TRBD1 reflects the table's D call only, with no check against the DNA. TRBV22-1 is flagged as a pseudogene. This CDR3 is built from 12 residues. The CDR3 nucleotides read TGCAATCCAGACAGGCGCGGGTATGAGCAGTTCTTC. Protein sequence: CNPDRRGYEQFF.

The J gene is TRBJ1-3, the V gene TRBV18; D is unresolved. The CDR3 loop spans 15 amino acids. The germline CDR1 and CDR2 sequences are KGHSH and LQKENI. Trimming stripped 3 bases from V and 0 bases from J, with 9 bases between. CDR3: CASSPTRLSGNTIYF. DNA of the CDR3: TGTGCCAGCTCACCCACCAGGCTCTCTGGAAACACCATATATTTT.

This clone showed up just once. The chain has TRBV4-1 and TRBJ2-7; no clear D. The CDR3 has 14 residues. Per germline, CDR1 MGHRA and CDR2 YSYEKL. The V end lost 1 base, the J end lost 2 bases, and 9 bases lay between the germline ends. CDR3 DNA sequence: TGCGCCAGCAGCCAAGCCGGGTCCACCTACGAGCAGTACTTC. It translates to CASSQAGSTYEQYF.